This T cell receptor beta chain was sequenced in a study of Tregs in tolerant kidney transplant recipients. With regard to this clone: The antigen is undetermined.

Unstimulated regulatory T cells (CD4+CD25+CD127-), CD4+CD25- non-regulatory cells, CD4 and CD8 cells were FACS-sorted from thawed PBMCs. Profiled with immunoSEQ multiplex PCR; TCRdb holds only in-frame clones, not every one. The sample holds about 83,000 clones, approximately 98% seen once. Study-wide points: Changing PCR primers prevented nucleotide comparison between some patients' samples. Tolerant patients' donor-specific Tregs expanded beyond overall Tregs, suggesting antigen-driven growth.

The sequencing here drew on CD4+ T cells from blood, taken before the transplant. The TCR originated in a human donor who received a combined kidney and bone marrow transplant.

CDR3 coding DNA: TGTGCCAGCAGCTCGGGCGACAGGGACCTCACCGGGGAGCTGTTTTTT. Translating it yields CASSSGDRDLTGELFF. The chain is built from TRBV7-3 and TRBJ2-2; 7 bases agree with TRBD1. The germline CDR1 and CDR2 sequences are SGHTA and FQGTGA. The ends lost 4 bases at V and 4 bases at J; junction bases unmatched: 9. The CDR3 is made up of 16 amino acids.